Presented here are 16 T cell receptor beta chains from one specimen sequenced in a study of T cells in Graves' hyperthyroidism and ophthalmopathy. Regions amplified from RNA transcripts were the TCR beta CDR3 regions. First-round RT-PCR targeting the TCR CDR3 was performed with the HTBI primer set. Each CDR3 protein gets one entry after TCRdb re-called the multiplex PCR reads with MiXCR. The sample includes approximately 400,000 distinct CDR3 sequences, approximately 14% of them seen just once. Material: blood. The receptors derive from a young woman with Graves' hyperthyroidism.

This clonotype was seen ten or more times. This sequence joins TRBV19 and TRBJ2-5; TRBD2 is a possible D gene (6 bases). The CDR3 has 16 amino acids. CDR1 and CDR2 (germline): LNHDA, SQIVND (reference sequence). Trimming took 6 bases from V and 1 from J, leaving 18 bases between them. The CDR3 is CASSQRPAGIQETQYF. Written as DNA, the CDR3 is TGTGCCAGTAGCCAGAGACCGGCGGGGATCCAAGAGACCCAGTACTTC.

The chain has TRBV19 and TRBJ1-5, with a weak D call TRBD1 (6 bases). Germline V CDR1 and CDR2: LNHDA, SQIVND (reference sequence). With 7 bases removed from V and 7 bases from J, the gap between germline ends came to 14 bases. The CDR3 runs to 13 residues. This CDR3 reads CASTGGPGQPQHF. The CDR3 DNA reads as TGTGCCAGTACCGGGGGCCCGGGGCAGCCCCAGCATTTT. Variable domain in full (rest from reference TRBV19 and TRBJ1-5): DGGITQSPKYLFRKEGQNVTLSCEQNLNHDAMYWYRQDPGQGLRLIYYSQIVNDFQKGDIAEGYSVSREKKESFPLTVTSAQKNPTAFYLCASTGGPGQPQHFGDGTRLSIL.

This clonotype was recorded at least ten times. The CDR3 nucleotides read TGTGCCAGCAGCCACTCGGACCGGAACACTGAAGCTTTCTTT. Amino acids: CASSHSDRNTEAFF. The gene calls are TRBV3-1 and TRBJ1-1; no definite D call. Germline V gene sequence: CDR1 LGHDT, CDR2 YNNKEL (reference sequence). CDR3 size: 14 residues. The ends were cut back, 3 bases at V and 1 base at J, with 9 bases in the middle.

Concerning this clonotype: A much larger clone lies one base from this, so it may be a read error. The CDR3 carries no conserved terminal phenylalanine or tryptophan, so it likely arises from a read error. The chain uses TRBV7-2 and TRBJ1-1; tentative D call: TRBD1 (5 bases). Germline CDR1 SGHTA, CDR2 FQGNSA. CDR3 length equals 15 residues. V was clipped by 5 bases and J by 3 bases, with 16 bases between them. The CDR3 DNA reads TGTGCCAGCAGCCCCGTGGGGCCCGCGGACACTGAAGCTTTCTAT. Its protein is CASSPVGPADTEAFY.

The rearrangement joins TRBV7-9 to TRBJ2-4, with D possibly matching TRBD2 (5 bases). Germline-derived CDR1 and CDR2 are SEHNR and FQNEAQ (reference sequence). The CDR3 is 12 amino acids. V was trimmed by 7 bases and J by 5 bases, leaving 9 bases between them. CDR3 protein: CASTIGENIQYF. Here the CDR3 DNA reads TGTGCCAGCACCATCGGGGAAAACATTCAGTACTTC. Full variable domain (missing parts from reference TRBV7-9 and TRBJ2-4): DTGVSQNPRHKITKRGQNVTFRCDPISEHNRLYWYRQTLGQGPEFLTYFQNEAQLEKSRLLSDRFSAERPKGSFSTLEIQRTEQGDSAMYLCASTIGENIQYFGAGTRLSVL.

This chain joins TRBV25-1 and TRBJ2-7, with D possibly matching TRBD1 (6 bases). The CDR3 is 12 amino acids. The germline V gene encodes CDR1 MGHDK and CDR2 SYGVNS. V was cut by 7 bases and J by 5 bases, with 12 bases left in between. CDR3 sequence: CASMGTWNEQYF. The CDR3 nucleotides read TGTGCCAGCATGGGGACATGGAACGAGCAGTACTTC.

Many counts were recorded for this clonotype. The chain links TRBV5-1 to TRBJ2-7; D remains ambiguous. The germline V and J ends were trimmed by 1 base and 3 bases, with 11 bases remaining between them. From germline, CDR1 is SGHRS and CDR2 YFSETQ. The CDR3 length is 14 residues. The CDR3 region is CASSLNAQDYEQYF. The DNA of the CDR3 is TGCGCCAGCAGCTTGAACGCGCAAGACTACGAGCAGTACTTC.

This clonotype was counted at least ten times. The V call is TRBV28, the J call TRBJ2-7; 7 bases map to TRBD1. Trimming cost V 5 bases and J 1 base; bases outside gene matches: 14. The CDR3 is 17 amino acids. The germline V gene has CDR1 MDHEN and CDR2 SYDVKM. The CDR3 nucleotides are TGTGCCAGCAGTCAGGGACAGTCGGGCCCGCAGTCCTACGAGCAGTACTTC. It yields the protein CASSQGQSGPQSYEQYF.

The table lists this clonotype with many counts. V is TRBV6-1 and J is TRBJ2-5; TRBD1 matches at 7 bases. Germline assignment: CDR1 MNHNS and CDR2 SASEGT. After removal of 6 bases from V and 4 bases from J, the junction contained 2 bases not matched to a gene. The CDR3 is made up of 12 amino acids. The CDR3 reads CASRRQGETQYF. The DNA of the CDR3 is TGTGCCAGCAGGCGACAGGGAGAGACCCAGTACTTC.

This clonotype has just a few counts. A much bigger clone sits one base away, suggesting this may be a read error. The chain links TRBV12-3 or TRBV12-4 to TRBJ2-1, with D possibly being TRBD2 (6 bases). The germline V and J ends were trimmed by 9 bases and 4 bases, with 10 bases remaining between them. The CDR3 spans 12 residues. The CDR3 is CASASDYNEQFF. The CDR3 DNA sequence: TGTGCCAGTGCTAGCGATTACAATGAGCAGTTCTTC.

The rearrangement links TRBV2 to TRBJ2-4, with TRBD1 matching 10 bases. Germline assignment: CDR1 SNHLY and CDR2 FYNNEI. V trimming: 6 bases; J trimming: 2 bases; junction bases outside the gene matches: 7. This CDR3 spans 16 amino acids. CDR3 sequence reads: CASRDRGTGTKNIQYF. Written as DNA, the CDR3 is TGTGCCAGCAGGGACAGGGGGACGGGAACCAAAAACATTCAGTACTTC.

This chain links TRBV24-1 with TRBJ2-2; 9 positions match TRBD1. The junction had 6 bases not matched to a gene; V was cut back by 4 bases and J by 4 bases. The CDR3 totals 16 residues. Germline V gives CDR1 KGHDR, CDR2 SFDVKD. For the CDR3, the DNA is TGTGCCACCAGTGACCCCGGGACAGGGCCCACCGGGGAGCTGTTTTTT. This gives the protein CATSDPGTGPTGELFF.

This clonotype was counted many times. V gene TRBV7-6 combines with J gene TRBJ2-5, with D possibly being TRBD1 (5 bases). Trimming stripped 2 bases from V and 5 bases from J, with 12 bases between. Germline CDR1 SGHVS, CDR2 FNYEAQ. CDR3 size: 14 residues. The CDR3 protein is CASSLQGLGETQYF. CDR3 in DNA: TGTGCCAGCAGCTTACAGGGCCTTGGGGAGACCCAGTACTTC.

The table lists this clonotype with many counts. The chain couples TRBV2 to TRBJ2-1, with D tentatively TRBD2 (5 bases). Between the trimmed V and J ends, which lost 11 bases and 8 bases, there was a span of 25 bases. Germline-derived CDR1 and CDR2 are SNHLY and FYNNEI. The CDR3 has 15 residues. The DNA of the CDR3 is TGTGCCTCAGCAAGTTATGGGGAGACCCGGTATGAGCAGTTCTTC. Protein: CASASYGETRYEQFF.

The sample holds many counts of this clonotype. The chain combines TRBV7-2 with TRBJ2-2, with D possibly TRBD1 on 6 matching bases. Per germline, CDR1 SGHTA and CDR2 FQGNSA. V lost 1 base and J 0 bases, leaving 9 bases between the germline ends. The CDR3 contains 16 residues. The DNA of the CDR3 is TGTGCCAGCAGCTTAGTTTGGGGGCCGAACACCGGGGAGCTGTTTTTT. Protein product: CASSLVWGPNTGELFF.

This clonotype showed up many times. The gene calls are TRBV15 and TRBJ2-3; 11 nucleotides match TRBD2. With 0 bases clipped from V and 1 base from J, the junction kept 6 bases outside the gene matches. The CDR3 totals 18 residues. CDR1 LNHNV and CDR2 YYDKDF come from the germline V gene (reference sequence). In DNA form, the CDR3 reads TGTGCCACCAGCAGAGATTTTAGCGGGAGGGGTGGCACAGATACGCAGTATTTT. It translates to CATSRDFSGRGGTDTQYF.